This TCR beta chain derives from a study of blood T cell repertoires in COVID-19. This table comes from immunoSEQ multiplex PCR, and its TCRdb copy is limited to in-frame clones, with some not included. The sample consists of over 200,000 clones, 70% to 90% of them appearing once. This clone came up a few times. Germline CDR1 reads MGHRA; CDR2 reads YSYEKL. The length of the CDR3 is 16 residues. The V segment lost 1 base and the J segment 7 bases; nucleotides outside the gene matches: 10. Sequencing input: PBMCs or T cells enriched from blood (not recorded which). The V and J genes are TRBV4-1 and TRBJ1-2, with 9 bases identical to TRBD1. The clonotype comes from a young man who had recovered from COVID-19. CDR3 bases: TGCGCCAGCAGCCAAGCGCCCACCGGGACAGGGACTGGCTACACCTTC. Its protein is CASSQAPTGTGTGYTF.